The clone carrying this T cell receptor (beta chain) was detected a few times. Its antigen is unknown. CDR1 and CDR2 from the germline V gene are LNHNV and YYDKDF (reference sequence). The CDR3 sequence is 14 residues long. V lost 2 bases and J lost 6; bases outside the gene matches: 1. RNA transcripts were the template for amplifying TCR beta CDR3 regions. The study used the HTBI primer set for a first-round RT-PCR of the TCR CDR3. TCRdb independently ran MiXCR on the multiplex PCR reads; one entry per CDR3 protein. Counted here are about 380,000 distinct CDR3 sequences, 15% to 20% occurring once; the ten biggest clones make up 40% to 45%. This specimen belongs to a study of T cells in Graves' hyperthyroidism and ophthalmopathy. Study-wide results and caveats: Before onset, ophthalmopathy was predicted by the model a median around 6 months earlier. Separating ophthalmopathy from stable hyperthyroidism was achieved by a 13 V-J model.

The source material was blood. The chain joins TRBV15 to TRBJ2-1, with 10 positions matching TRBD2. The sequence came from a man younger than 30 with Graves' ophthalmopathy. CDR3 region: CATSRSGGANEQFF. CDR3 sequence (DNA): TGTGCCACCAGCAGAAGCGGGGGGGCCAATGAGCAGTTCTTC. Full variable domain (outside the CDR3, taken from reference TRBV15 and TRBJ2-1): DAMVIQNPRYQVTQFGKPVTLSCSQTLNHNVMYWYQQKSSQAPKLLFHYYDKDFNNEADTPDNFQSRRPNTSFCFLDIRSPGLGDTAMYLCATSRSGGANEQFFGPGTRLTVL.